This TCR beta chain was retrieved from a study of shared T cell receptors in the human thymus. Sequenced by immunoSEQ multiplex PCR; TCRdb stores in-frame clones only, minus some. This sample has hundreds of thousands of clones, with 75% to 90% found just once. Trimming took 5 bases from V and 4 from J; bases not matched to a gene: 5. Germline V CDR1 and CDR2: SGHTA, FQGNSA. The CDR3 runs to 15 residues. This same sample was also taken into another study, of human thymus T cells. That study adds: Donor material was obtained from healthy Finnish infants undergoing corrective surgery for congenital heart defects. Obtained as resections during corrective heart surgery, the thymus tissue was then studied. Biased V and J segment usage appeared in thymus and peripheral blood. The related literature has documented a marked overlap of thymic repertoires among unrelated individuals.

The chain employs TRBV7-2 and TRBJ1-6; 7 bases match TRBD1. Specimen: thymocytes. The clonotype originates from a girl under three years old with a congenital heart defect. The CDR3 DNA follows: TGTGCCAGCAGCAGAGACAGGGAGTATAATTCACCCCTCCACTTT. It specifies CASSRDREYNSPLHF. The whole variable domain, filled in from reference TRBV7-2 and TRBJ1-6, reads GAGVSQSPSNKVTEKGKDVELRCDPISGHTALYWYRQSLGQGLEFLIYFQGNSAPDKSGLPSDRFSAERTGGSVSTLTIQRTQQEDSAVYLCASSRDREYNSPLHFGNGTRLTVT.